These 19 T cell receptor beta chains share one sample of origin, sequenced in a study of T cell changes during pregnancy in multiple sclerosis. Assay used: immunoSEQ multiplex PCR; TCRdb lists only in-frame clones, some missing. The data contain about 40,000 clones, approximately 88% of them singletons. This specimen was peripheral blood, taken in the first trimester of pregnancy. The receptors come from a female donor in good health, enrolled as a control in a pregnancy study.

CDR3 region: CASSDRDGYTF. The CDR3 coding sequence is TGTGCCAGCAGTGACAGGGACGGCTACACCTTC. The chain couples TRBV6-5 to TRBJ1-2, with TRBD1 identical over 7 bases. The CDR3 length is 11 residues. The V gene end was trimmed by 5 bases and the J gene end by 8 bases; junction bases not matched to a gene: 2. Germline loops: CDR1 MNHEY, CDR2 SVGAGI.

This clone was recorded once. The chain recombines TRBV9 with TRBJ1-2; maybe TRBD1 (5 bases). The V end was cut by 4 bases, the J end by 0 bases, with 13 bases between. Germline CDR1 is SGDLS and CDR2 is YYNGEE. The CDR3 has 15 amino acids. The CDR3 nucleotides are TGTGCCAGCAGCTCGATGGGGGGGGCTAACTATGGCTACACCTTC. This sequence encodes CASSSMGGANYGYTF. Complete variable domain (other parts from reference TRBV9 and TRBJ1-2): DSGVTQTPKHLITATGQRVTLRCSPRSGDLSVYWYQQSLDQGLQFLIQYYNGEERAKGNILERFSAQQFPDLHSELNLSSLELGDSALYFCASSSMGGANYGYTFGSGTRLTVV.

CDR3: CASSPPGGGAFF. CDR3 nucleotides: TGCGCCAGCAGCCCCCCGGGCGGAGGAGCTTTCTTT. The chain links TRBV4-3 to TRBJ1-1; unclear D gene. Trimming pared 4 bases from V and 10 bases from J, leaving 13 bases between. The CDR3 length is 12 residues. The germline V gene encodes CDR1 LGHNA and CDR2 YSLEER.

V usage is TRBV11-2 and J usage is TRBJ2-2; 15 bases fit TRBD2. V shed 6 bases and J 2 bases; nucleotides not matched to a gene: 4. CDR3 length: 17 amino acids. CDR1 SGHAT and CDR2 FQNNGV come from the germline V gene. The DNA for the CDR3 is TGTGCCAGCAGGGGGACTAGCGGGGGGATAAACACCGGGGAGCTGTTTTTT. This codes for CASRGTSGGINTGELFF.

This chain uses TRBV7-2 with TRBJ2-4; 8 bases fit TRBD2. The CDR3 is 17 residues long. The germline V gene has CDR1 SGHTA and CDR2 FQGNSA. Germline trimming cut 4 bases from V and 12 bases from J; bases unmatched to any gene: 20. This CDR3 reads CASSYPPAGGRNGGQYF. CDR3 sequence (DNA): TGTGCCAGCAGCTACCCTCCGGCGGGGGGACGAAACGGGGGTCAGTACTTC.

In this sample, this clone turned up a few times. The CDR3 DNA follows: TGTGCCAGCAGCTTAAGGGGGAGAGCGACCTACGAGCAGTACTTC. Translated, it gives CASSLRGRATYEQYF. V gene TRBV7-8 combines with J gene TRBJ2-7; a possible D gene is TRBD1 (6 bases). V lost 2 bases, J lost 2 bases, and 13 bases lay in between. Germline loops: CDR1 SGHVS, CDR2 FQNEAQ. The CDR3 extends over 15 amino acids.

The rearrangement uses TRBV7-9 and TRBJ2-5; maybe TRBD1 (5 bases). Germline V gene data show CDR1 as SEHNR and CDR2 as FQNEAQ (reference sequence). The V gene lost 1 base and the J gene lost 1 base, with 10 bases spanning the gap. This CDR3 spans 15 amino acids. DNA of the CDR3: TGTGCCAGCAGCTTAGACAGGTCGACCCAAGAGACCCAGTACTTC. It specifies CASSLDRSTQETQYF.

This rearrangement joins TRBV11-2 to TRBJ2-7, with a weak D call TRBD2 (5 bases). Germline V CDR1 and CDR2: SGHAT, FQNNGV. Trimming stripped 5 bases from V and 4 bases from J, with 27 bases between. This CDR3 comprises 18 residues. The CDR3 DNA reads TGTGCCAGCAGCCTCACTTACTCGGGGATTAAAGGCCGATACGAGCAGTACTTC. Amino acid sequence: CASSLTYSGIKGRYEQYF.

This sequence joins TRBV7-9 and TRBJ2-1; 9 bases fit TRBD2. CDR3 length equals 17 residues. The germline V gene encodes CDR1 SEHNR and CDR2 FQNEAQ (reference sequence). V shed 6 bases and J 8 bases; nucleotides not matched to a gene: 17. CDR3 coding DNA: TGTGCCAGCAGTCCACGCGGGGGGGGAGGGCCCAGGGATGAGCAGTTCTTC. Its translation: CASSPRGGGGPRDEQFF. The whole variable domain, filled in from reference TRBV7-9 and TRBJ2-1, reads DTGVSQNPRHKITKRGQNVTFRCDPISEHNRLYWYRQTLGQGPEFLTYFQNEAQLEKSRLLSDRFSAERPKGSFSTLEIQRTEQGDSAMYLCASSPRGGGGPRDEQFFGPGTRLTVL.

V usage is TRBV4-1 and J usage is TRBJ2-7; a weak D match, TRBD2 (6 bases). Trimming cost V 1 base and J 3 bases, with 19 bases left between them. Per the germline V gene, CDR1 is MGHRA and CDR2 is YSYEKL. The CDR3 runs 17 residues. The CDR3 coding sequence is TGCGCCAGCAGCCAAGCCTTGATGGCGGGGAGCTACTACGAGCAGTACTTC. Residues: CASSQALMAGSYYEQYF.

The chain employs TRBV19 and TRBJ1-4; D remains ambiguous. The CDR3 sequence is 16 residues long. Germline V gene sequence: CDR1 LNHDA, CDR2 SQIVND (reference sequence). The V gene lost 6 bases and the J gene lost 0 bases, with 14 bases spanning the gap. For the CDR3, the DNA is TGTGCCAGTAGCTCCCGCCCAACAGCAACTAATGAAAAACTGTTTTTT. It yields the protein CASSSRPTATNEKLFF.

V gene TRBV27 combines with J gene TRBJ1-5, with D possibly being TRBD1 (6 bases). The V end was cut by 6 bases, the J end by 3 bases, with 9 bases between. From germline, CDR1 is MNHEY and CDR2 SMNVEV (reference sequence). CDR3 size: 13 residues. CDR3: CASRGQNNQPQHF. The CDR3 DNA is TGTGCCAGCAGAGGACAGAACAATCAGCCCCAGCATTTT.

This clone was seen a handful of times. The J gene is TRBJ2-3, the V gene TRBV15; 9 bases map to TRBD2. Unmatched junction bases numbered 6, after V lost 4 bases and J lost 1 base. CDR3 length equals 16 residues. Germline values: CDR1 LNHNV, CDR2 YYDKDF (reference sequence). CDR3 region: CATSTGRTSGTDTQYF. CDR3 nucleotide sequence: TGTGCCACCAGCACAGGACGGACTAGCGGCACAGATACGCAGTATTTT.

The CDR3 protein is CASSSRDRATAGNTIYF. For the CDR3, the DNA is TGTGCCAGCAGCAGCCGGGACAGGGCCACTGCTGGAAACACCATATATTTT. This sequence joins TRBV5-4 and TRBJ1-3; 9 bases line up with TRBD1. This CDR3 has 17 amino acids. V lost 4 bases and J lost 2; bases outside the gene matches: 10. The germline V gene has CDR1 SGHNT and CDR2 YYREEE (reference sequence).

This clone was seen once. The V and J genes are TRBV5-6 and TRBJ2-7, with D tentatively TRBD1 (6 bases). CDR1 is SGHDT and CDR2 is YYEEEE in the germline V gene. V lost 0 bases, J lost 0 bases, and 16 bases lay in between. The CDR3 totals 17 residues. CDR3 in amino acids: CASSLELQGLTSYEQYF. DNA of the CDR3: TGTGCCAGCAGCTTGGAACTACAGGGCCTTACCTCCTACGAGCAGTACTTC.

The chain couples TRBV28 to TRBJ1-3; D unresolved. Per the germline V gene, CDR1 is MDHEN and CDR2 is SYDVKM. Between the trimmed V and J ends, which lost 3 bases and 0 bases, there was a span of 9 bases. The CDR3 consists of 15 residues. CDR3 loop: CASSFTGSSGNTIYF. The CDR3 nucleotides are TGTGCCAGCAGTTTTACGGGGAGCTCTGGAAACACCATATATTTT. The full variable domain, in which reference TRBV28 and TRBJ1-3 provide the parts outside the CDR3, is DVKVTQSSRYLVKRTGEKVFLECVQDMDHENMFWYRQDPGLGLRLIYFSYDVKMKEKGDIPEGYSVSREKKERFSLILESASTNQTSMYLCASSFTGSSGNTIYFGEGSWLTVV.

This clone was observed a handful of times. The chain recombines TRBV29-1 with TRBJ1-1, with D possibly matching TRBD1 (6 bases). The CDR3 runs to 13 residues. Trimming removed 6 bases from V and 7 bases from J, with 18 bases in between. Per the germline V gene, CDR1 is SQVTM and CDR2 is ANQGSEA. CDR3 nucleotide sequence: TGCAGCGTCGCCGGGACAAACCACGTTGAAGCTTTCTTT. Translated, it gives CSVAGTNHVEAFF.

This sequence joins TRBV15 and TRBJ2-3; 7 nucleotides agree with TRBD2. Germline assignment: CDR1 LNHNV and CDR2 YYDKDF (reference sequence). The CDR3 has 15 residues. The junction had 7 bases not matched to a gene; V was cut back by 5 bases and J by 2 bases. The CDR3 is CATSQPREVTDTQYF. The CDR3, as DNA: TGTGCCACCAGCCAGCCCCGGGAGGTCACAGATACGCAGTATTTT. The complete variable domain, with remaining parts taken from reference TRBV15 and TRBJ2-3, reads DAMVIQNPRYQVTQFGKPVTLSCSQTLNHNVMYWYQQKSSQAPKLLFHYYDKDFNNEADTPDNFQSRRPNTSFCFLDIRSPGLGDTAMYLCATSQPREVTDTQYFGPGTRLTVL.

The chain employs TRBV5-1 and TRBJ2-4; 8 nucleotides agree with TRBD1. This CDR3 contains 17 residues. CDR1 is SGHRS, CDR2 YFSETQ, per germline. With V trimmed by 2 bases and J by 5 bases, 12 bases remained unmatched. The CDR3 region has the DNA TGCGCCAGCAGCTTACACACCCGGACAGGGAGCCAAAACATTCAGTACTTC. This codes for CASSLHTRTGSQNIQYF. The full variable domain, in which reference TRBV5-1 and TRBJ2-4 provide the parts outside the CDR3, is KAGVTQTPRYLIKTRGQQVTLSCSPISGHRSVSWYQQTPGQGLQFLFEYFSETQRNKGNFPGRFSGRQFSNSRSEMNVSTLELGDSALYLCASSLHTRTGSQNIQYFGAGTRLSVL.